What follows describes a single TCR beta chain. This sample was included in a study of blood T cell repertoires in COVID-19. At the level of the study: Italy, Spain and the United States were the sources of the convalescent and acute COVID-19 samples.

Produced via immunoSEQ multiplex PCR; TCRdb's table is partial and in-frame only. The data show about 68,000 clones, with around 86% seen just once and 6.5% to 9% held by the top ten. The CDR3 covers 12 residues. Trimming removed 6 bases from V and 6 bases from J; junction bases left unmatched: 1. Germline V gene data show CDR1 as ENHRY and CDR2 as SYGVKD. Sequencing input: peripheral blood. V gene TRBV10-3 combines with J gene TRBJ2-1; 8 nucleotides match TRBD1. This TCR derives from a man aged 25 to 40 with acute or convalescent COVID-19. This CDR3 reads CAIRGQANEQFF. The CDR3 nucleotides are TGTGCCATCAGGGGACAGGCCAATGAGCAGTTCTTC.